A few counts support the clone carrying this T cell receptor (beta chain). The target antigen is unknown. Trimming took 4 bases from V and 10 from J, leaving 14 bases between them. This CDR3 has 12 residues. The V gene's germline CDR1 is SGHRS and CDR2 YFSETQ. The sample originates from a study of post-analysis software for immune sequencing data. Study-wide results and caveats: Compared with controls, patients had more of about 5 TRBV segments, including TRBV5-6, TRBV5-1 and TRBV20-1.

TCR beta libraries were prepared from cDNA with unique molecular identifiers. TCRdb independently ran MiXCR on the PCR reads; one entry per CDR3 protein. The table has around 200,000 distinct CDR3 sequences, 29% seen once. This chain uses TRBV5-1 with TRBJ1-1; D is ambiguous. The sequenced sample consisted of blood. The receptor comes from a girl under 18 with multiple sclerosis. CDR3: CASSPPRGVAFF. CDR3 in DNA: TGCGCCAGCAGCCCCCCCCGCGGGGTAGCTTTCTTT.